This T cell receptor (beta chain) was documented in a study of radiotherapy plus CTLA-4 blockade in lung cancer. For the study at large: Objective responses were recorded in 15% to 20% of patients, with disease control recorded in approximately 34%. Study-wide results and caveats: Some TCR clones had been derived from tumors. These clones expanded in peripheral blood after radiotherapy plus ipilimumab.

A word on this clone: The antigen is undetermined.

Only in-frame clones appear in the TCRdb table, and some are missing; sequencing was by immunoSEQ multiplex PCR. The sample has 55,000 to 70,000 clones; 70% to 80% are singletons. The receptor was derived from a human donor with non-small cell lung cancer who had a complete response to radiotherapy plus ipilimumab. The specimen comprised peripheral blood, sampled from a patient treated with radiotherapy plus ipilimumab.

Here the CDR3 reads CASSVDLDIGYEQYF. The CDR3 DNA reads as TGTGCCAGCAGCGTAGATCTGGACATTGGTTACGAGCAGTACTTC. The chain recombines TRBV9 with TRBJ2-7; D may be TRBD1 (5 bases). CDR1 SGDLS and CDR2 YYNGEE come from the germline V gene. This CDR3 has 15 amino acids. The germline V and J ends were trimmed by 0 bases and 4 bases, with 14 bases remaining between them.